This TCR beta chain was captured in a study of control samples from healthy donors and cancer patients. CDR3 size: 15 residues. The germline gives CDR1 MDHEN, CDR2 SYDVKM. V was shortened by 7 bases and J by 1 base, with 16 bases between the two germline ends. Produced via immunoSEQ multiplex PCR; TCRdb's table is partial and in-frame only. The sample consists of under 200,000 clones, 85% to 90% of them appearing once. The specimen was blood. This TCR derives from a woman in her thirties in good health. V gene TRBV28 combines with J gene TRBJ1-1; D is unresolved. CDR3 sequence: CASKAPWAGNTEAFF. DNA of the CDR3: TGTGCCAGCAAGGCCCCGTGGGCAGGGAACACTGAAGCTTTCTTT.